One TCR beta chain is described in this entry. Its antigen is unknown. The data were obtained in a study of T cells in Graves' hyperthyroidism and ophthalmopathy. Germline CDR1 SGHRS, CDR2 YFSETQ. CDR3 length: 13 amino acids. With 0 bases removed from V and 6 bases from J, the gap between germline ends came to 7 bases. General study results and limits: Most expanded thyroid clonotypes above 0.001 also appeared in blood.

Amplified TCR beta CDR3 regions derived from RNA transcripts. In the first-round RT-PCR of the TCR CDR3, the HTBI primer set was used. TCRdb reprocessed the multiplex PCR reads via MiXCR and lists one record per CDR3 protein. This sample carries 450,000 to 650,000 distinct CDR3 sequences, 14% of them seen once, and the ten largest clones take 6.5% to 9%. The receptor's source is a woman aged 18-29 years with Graves' ophthalmopathy. The sequenced material came from blood. The J gene is TRBJ2-1, the V gene TRBV5-1; D ambiguous. CDR3 in DNA: TGCGCCAGCAGCTTGGACAGATTCAATGAGCAGTTCTTC. It specifies CASSLDRFNEQFF.